The 14 T cell receptor beta chains below were found in one sample sequenced in a study of blood T cell repertoires in COVID-19. Measured with immunoSEQ multiplex PCR; TCRdb has only the in-frame clones, and not every one. The sample yields a few hundred thousand clones, 80% to 90% seen once. Sequencing was carried out using PBMCs or T cells enriched from blood (not recorded which). The receptor source for this set is a man aged 25-40 years who had recovered from COVID-19.

This rearrangement joins TRBV5-4 to TRBJ1-2; 11 bases match TRBD1. CDR1 is SGHNT and CDR2 is YYREEE in the germline V gene (reference sequence). The CDR3 loop spans 14 amino acids. V shed 4 bases and J 4 bases; nucleotides not matched to a gene: 3. The CDR3 nucleotides read TGTGCCAGCAGCCGGACAGGGGGCAGCTATGGCTACACCTTC. Its protein product is CASSRTGGSYGYTF.

The chain links TRBV5-1 to TRBJ2-2; D might be TRBD2 (5 bases). The CDR3 consists of 12 residues. From germline, CDR1 is SGHRS and CDR2 YFSETQ. Trimming pared 0 bases from V and 13 bases from J, leaving 10 bases between. The CDR3 sequence is CASSLVGGVLFF. CDR3 sequence (DNA): TGCGCCAGCAGCTTGGTTGGAGGAGTGCTGTTTTTT.

This rearrangement joins TRBV19 to TRBJ1-2, with D tentatively TRBD1 (6 bases). CDR1 LNHDA and CDR2 SQIVND come from the germline V gene (reference sequence). CDR3 length: 14 amino acids. Trimming took off 8 bases at V and 8 bases at J, with 21 bases between the two ends. The CDR3 loop reads CASYSQGQTRGYTF. Written as DNA, the CDR3 is TGTGCCAGTTACTCACAGGGCCAAACTAGGGGCTACACCTTC.

As concerns this clone: Additional DNA sequences in this sample encode the identical CDR3. The chain links TRBV5-1 to TRBJ2-3; D may be TRBD1 (6 bases). The CDR3 has 14 amino acids. V lost 2 bases, J lost 0 bases, and 7 bases lay in between. Germline V CDR1 and CDR2: SGHRS, YFSETQ. CDR3 loop: CASSFGTSTDTQYF. The CDR3 DNA reads as TGCGCCAGCAGCTTCGGGACAAGCACAGATACGCAGTATTTT.

The rearrangement uses TRBV27 and TRBJ2-5, with a weak D call TRBD2 (5 bases). Germline CDR1 is MNHEY and CDR2 is SMNVEV (reference sequence). This CDR3 contains 13 residues. V lost 4 bases, J lost 5 bases, and 11 bases lay in between. In DNA form, the CDR3 reads TGTGCCAGCAGTTGGGGAGAAGGGGAGACCCAGTACTTC. This encodes CASSWGEGETQYF.

This chain links TRBV6-5 with TRBJ2-5, with D maybe TRBD2 (6 bases). Germline V gives CDR1 MNHEY, CDR2 SVGAGI. The CDR3 totals 13 residues. V was cut by 6 bases and J by 5 bases, with 13 bases left in between. The CDR3 coding sequence is TGTGCCAGCAGATGGGGGGAAAAGGAGACCCAGTACTTC. Amino acid sequence: CASRWGEKETQYF.

This clone was recorded once. V is TRBV4-1 and J is TRBJ2-3, with 8 bases matching TRBD2. Germline trimming cut 0 bases from V and 4 bases from J; bases unmatched to any gene: 9. Looked up from germline, CDR1 is MGHRA and CDR2 is YSYEKL. This CDR3 region has 17 residues. As DNA, the CDR3 is TGCGCCAGCAGCCAAGATAGGGAGGGAGCGGGGGCAGATACGCAGTATTTT. It yields the protein CASSQDREGAGADTQYF.

The chain links TRBV11-2 to TRBJ2-3, with D possibly matching TRBD1 (5 bases). Germline CDR1 SGHAT, CDR2 FQNNGV. This CDR3 comprises 13 residues. V was pared by 4 bases and J by 7 bases, with 12 bases between. CDR3 amino acids: CASSSTERNTQYF. For the CDR3, the DNA is TGTGCCAGCAGCTCGACAGAGAGGAATACGCAGTATTTT. The complete variable domain, with remaining parts taken from reference TRBV11-2 and TRBJ2-3, reads EAGVAQSPRYKIIEKRQSVAFWCNPISGHATLYWYQQILGQGPKLLIQFQNNGVVDDSQLPKDRFSAERLKGVDSTLKIQPAKLEDSAVYLCASSSTERNTQYFGPGTRLTVL.

This chain uses TRBV3-1 (or the pseudogene TRBV3-2) with TRBJ2-3; D unresolved. This CDR3 spans 12 amino acids. Trimming pared 4 bases from V and 6 bases from J, leaving 8 bases between. CDR1 and CDR2 (germline): LGHDT, YNNKEL (reference sequence). CDR3 in DNA: TGTGCCAGCAGCCCGACGGGTGATACGCAGTATTTT. It translates to CASSPTGDTQYF.

The chain links TRBV19 to TRBJ2-3; D is perhaps TRBD2 (5 bases). From germline, CDR1 is LNHDA and CDR2 SQIVND (reference sequence). Trimming cost V 9 bases and J 6 bases, with 19 bases left between them. CDR3 length: 14 amino acids. CDR3 residues: CASRRLEGSDTQYF. The CDR3 DNA reads TGTGCCAGCCGACGCTTAGAGGGATCGGATACGCAGTATTTT.

CDR3 amino acids: CASSRPTGAGNTIYF. The DNA of the CDR3 is TGTGCCAGTAGTCGCCCAACAGGGGCTGGAAACACCATATATTTT. The chain has TRBV19 and TRBJ1-3, with 7 nucleotides matching TRBD1. The CDR3 has 15 amino acids. The J segment lost 2 bases and the V segment lost 5 bases, leaving 6 bases of the junction unmatched. Germline V CDR1 and CDR2: LNHDA, SQIVND (reference sequence).

CDR3 nucleotide sequence: TGTGCCAGCAGTGAATTGCAGAACAATCAGCCCCAGCATTTT. Its protein is CASSELQNNQPQHF. The V call is TRBV2, the J call TRBJ1-5; D is undetermined. Germline CDR1 is SNHLY and CDR2 is FYNNEI. There are 14 residues in the CDR3. V was shortened by 2 bases and J by 3 bases, with 8 bases between the two germline ends.

This chain joins TRBV7-2 and TRBJ1-1; D is unclear. Germline loops: CDR1 SGHTA, CDR2 FQGNSA. The CDR3 totals 14 residues. V was clipped by 0 bases and J by 1 base, with 6 bases between them. The CDR3 nucleotides read TGTGCCAGCAGCTTAGCTCCAGAGAACACTGAAGCTTTCTTT. Amino acid sequence: CASSLAPENTEAFF.

V usage is TRBV29-1 and J usage is TRBJ1-1; TRBD1 is a possible D gene (6 bases). V lost 4 bases, J lost 4 bases, and 7 bases lay in between. Germline V gene data show CDR1 as SQVTM and CDR2 as ANQGSEA. The CDR3 contains 11 residues. This chain's CDR3 is CSVVGATEAFF. The CDR3 bases are TGCAGCGTTGTGGGGGCCACTGAAGCTTTCTTT.